What follows is one TCR beta chain and its context. Specified treatment: preoperative locoregional IRX-2 cytokine immunotherapy. Preoperative locoregional IRX-2 cytokine immunotherapy was tested in the phase Ib source study. This table comes from immunoSEQ multiplex PCR, and its TCRdb copy is limited to in-frame clones, with some not included. The sample holds approximately 44,000 clones, just under 95% seen once. The data were obtained in a study of preoperative IRX-2 immunotherapy in early breast cancer. The ends were cut back, 0 bases at V and 3 bases at J, with 6 bases in the middle. CDR3 length: 13 amino acids. Germline V gene sequence: CDR1 SEHNR, CDR2 FQNEAQ (reference sequence).

This sample comprised tumor tissue, obtained after IRX-2 immunotherapy. This receptor was obtained from a human donor with breast cancer. The chain recombines TRBV7-9 with TRBJ2-7; D gene ambiguous. CDR3 sequence: CASSLADHYEQYF. Here the CDR3 DNA reads TGTGCCAGCAGCTTAGCGGATCACTACGAGCAGTACTTC.